Below, one TCR beta chain is given with its context. No antigen is known for it. Per the germline V gene, CDR1 is KGHSH and CDR2 is LQKENI. This CDR3 has 15 residues. This specimen comes from a study of CXCR3-negative and CXCR3-positive naive CD8 T cells. The study's findings and limits: CXCR3-positive naive cells had more hydrophobic TRB CDR3s than CXCR3-negative naive cells.

UMI-labeled 5' RACE TRB cDNA libraries were prepared from the cells. TCRdb reanalyzed the 5' RACE reads and collapses them to one entry per CDR3 protein, without DNA. The specimen's table records about 84,000 distinct CDR3 sequences. Sequenced: naive CXCR3+ CD8+ T cells from blood. As for subset: CD45RO-CCR7+CD27+CD95- naive CD8+ T cells expressing CXCR3 (TNR3+). The chain links TRBV18 to TRBJ2-3; TCRdb reports TRBD1, a call that lacks DNA to check it against. The sequence was obtained from a human donor in good health. Some clones in this sample may be carry-over from other donors' samples. The CDR3 here is CASSPPGQGSDTQYF.